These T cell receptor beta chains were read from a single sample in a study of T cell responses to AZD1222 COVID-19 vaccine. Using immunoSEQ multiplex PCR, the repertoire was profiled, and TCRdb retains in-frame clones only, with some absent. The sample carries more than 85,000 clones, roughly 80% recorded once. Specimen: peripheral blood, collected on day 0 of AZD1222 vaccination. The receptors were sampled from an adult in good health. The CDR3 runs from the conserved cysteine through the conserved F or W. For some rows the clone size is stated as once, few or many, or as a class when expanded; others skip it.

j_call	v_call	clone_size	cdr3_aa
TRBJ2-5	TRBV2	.	CASKGASQTQYF
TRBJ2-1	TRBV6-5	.	CASSRTGTNEQFF
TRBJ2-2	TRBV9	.	CASSTRRDTGELFF
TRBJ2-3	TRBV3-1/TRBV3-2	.	CASSQETLAADTQYF
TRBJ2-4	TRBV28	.	CASSETYKNIQYF
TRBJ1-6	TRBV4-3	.	CASSQDGVWSPLHF
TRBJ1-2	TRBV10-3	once	CAISDPGQVVNYGYTF
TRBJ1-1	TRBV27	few	CASSLWWTGNTEAFF
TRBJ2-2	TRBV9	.	CASSVTGGENTGELFF
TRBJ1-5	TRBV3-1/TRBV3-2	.	CASSPGQLDNQPQHF
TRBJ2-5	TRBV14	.	CASSQDHQIQETQYF
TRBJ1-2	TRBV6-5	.	CASSYSPDRGYTF
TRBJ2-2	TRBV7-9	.	CASSLGAVLNTGELFF
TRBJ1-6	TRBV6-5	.	CASSHPGGRNSPLHF
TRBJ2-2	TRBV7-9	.	CASSLTFLAGELFF
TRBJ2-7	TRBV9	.	CASSVGTGPYEQYF
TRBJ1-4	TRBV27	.	CASSPLGERGNEKLFF
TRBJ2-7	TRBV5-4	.	CASSLGAGLAGVYEQYF
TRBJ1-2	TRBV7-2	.	CASSSSRDPNYGYTF
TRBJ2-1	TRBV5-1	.	CASSLAPGTSPRNEQFF
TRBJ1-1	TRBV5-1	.	CASSLTLGLNTEAFF
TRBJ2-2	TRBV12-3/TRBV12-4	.	CASTREGTGELFF
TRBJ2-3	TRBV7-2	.	CASSGRTSGSTDTQYF
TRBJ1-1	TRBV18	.	CASSPPVRPNTEAFF
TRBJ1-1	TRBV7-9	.	CTSSLAPRDTEAFF
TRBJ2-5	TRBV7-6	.	CASSFPGHQETQYF
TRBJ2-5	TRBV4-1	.	CASSQEVAAGIQETQYF
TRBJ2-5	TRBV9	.	CASSAQLAGGQETQYF
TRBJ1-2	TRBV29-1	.	CRAGQGDYGYTF
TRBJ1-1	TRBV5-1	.	CASSLSASNTEAFF